One and the same sample provided the 13 T cell receptor beta chains below, sequenced in a study of early T cells in non-severe SARS-CoV-2 infection. TCRdb reanalysed the 5' RACE reads using MiXCR and keeps one entry per CDR3 protein. The sample has about 40,000 distinct CDR3 sequences, about 4.9% seen once. The specimen was whole blood. These receptors were taken from an adult who was a healthcare worker with PCR-confirmed SARS-CoV-2 infection or an uninfected control (not recorded which).

This clonotype was observed many times. Germline and junction disagree at one end, which may indicate a read error. V usage is TRBV5-6 and J usage is TRBJ1-6; D not certain. CDR3 length: 16 amino acids. Germline loops: CDR1 SGHDT, CDR2 YYEEEE. DNA of the CDR3: TGTGCCAGCAGCTTGGGAACCGGGGATGATTATTCGCCCCTCCACTTT. This translates into CASSLGTGDDYSPLHF.

This clonotype was seen at least ten times. The rearrangement joins TRBV28 to TRBJ2-7; D is uncertain. The CDR3 covers 15 residues. Germline CDR1 and CDR2: MDHEN and SYDVKM. The ends were cut back, 2 bases at V and 2 bases at J, with 13 bases in the middle. The CDR3 nucleotides read TGTGCCAGCAGTTTAAGGAGTGGTCTAGCCTACGAGCAGTACTTC. Translation: CASSLRSGLAYEQYF.

This clonotype was picked up a small number of times. The chain combines TRBV12-3 or TRBV12-4 with TRBJ1-1; perhaps TRBD1 as D (6 bases). The CDR3 covers 14 residues. V lost 4 bases to trimming and J lost 0 bases, with 9 bases between them. The CDR3 nucleotides are TGTGCCAGCAGTTCCCAGGGGATGAACACTGAAGCTTTCTTT. This gives the protein CASSSQGMNTEAFF.

This clonotype was observed a handful of times. CDR3: CASSLTGLDTDTQYF. Written as DNA, the CDR3 is TGTGCCAGCAGCTTAACTGGGTTGGACACAGATACGCAGTATTTT. The chain has TRBV7-3 and TRBJ2-3; D uncertain. The germline CDR1 and CDR2 sequences are SGHTA and FQGTGA. V was cut by 0 bases and J by 2 bases, with 9 bases left in between. The CDR3 consists of 15 residues.

Details on this clonotype: The final CDR3 position lacks the conserved phenylalanine or tryptophan, pointing to a likely read error. This chain uses TRBV18 with TRBJ2-3, with 7 bases fitting TRBD2. The CDR3 spans 15 residues. Trimming took 2 bases from V and 2 from J; bases not matched to a gene: 4. From germline, CDR1 is KGHSH and CDR2 LQKENI. CDR3 amino acids: CASSPYQRDTDTQYI. As DNA, the CDR3 is TGTGCCAGCTCACCATACCAGCGGGACACAGATACGCAGTATATT.

The chain employs TRBV12-3 or TRBV12-4 and TRBJ2-6, with no clear D. The CDR3 is made up of 14 amino acids. Trimming cost V 6 bases and J 0 bases, with 6 bases left between them. The CDR3 DNA follows: TGTGCCAGCAGGTGGTTCTCTGGGGCCAACGTCCTGACTTTC. Encoded protein: CASRWFSGANVLTF.

This clonotype showed up many times. The chain couples TRBV20-1 to TRBJ2-3; a weak D match, TRBD2 (7 bases). The CDR3 loop spans 16 amino acids. V shed 5 bases and J shed 2 bases, with 20 bases lying between them. CDR1 is DFQATT, CDR2 SNEGSKA, per germline (reference sequence). The DNA for the CDR3 is TGCAGTGCTCGACCGAGGGGGGGGTACGCCACAGATACGCAGTATTTT. It is translated as CSARPRGGYATDTQYF.

This clonotype was seen more than once but under ten times. The V call is TRBV11-2, the J call TRBJ1-3; D remains ambiguous. The V gene's germline CDR1 is SGHAT and CDR2 FQNNGV. This CDR3 region has 13 residues. V was cut by 2 bases and J by 2 bases, with 4 bases left in between. CDR3 sequence: CASSLNTGNTIYF. The CDR3 DNA reads TGTGCCAGCAGCTTAAATACTGGAAACACCATATATTTT.

At least ten counts were recorded for this clonotype. V gene TRBV12-3 or TRBV12-4 combines with J gene TRBJ2-6; D is unresolved. Between the trimmed V and J ends, which lost 1 base and 0 bases, there was a span of 1 base. This CDR3 contains 14 residues. The CDR3 region is CASSLGSGANVLTF. CDR3 in DNA: TGTGCCAGCAGTTTAGGCTCTGGGGCCAACGTCCTGACTTTC.

This sequence joins TRBV11-2 and TRBJ2-2; either TRBD1 or TRBD2 may supply D (6 bases each). CDR1 and CDR2 (germline): SGHAT, FQNNGV. The CDR3 extends over 16 amino acids. V was clipped by 1 base and J by 4 bases, with 13 bases between them. Here the CDR3 DNA reads TGTGCCAGCAGCTTAGGGGGGGCGGTCGGCACCGGGGAGCTGTTTTTT. It is translated as CASSLGGAVGTGELFF.

This clonotype was observed a handful of times. The chain carries TRBV6-5 and TRBJ1-1, with a weak D call TRBD1 (6 bases). With 6 bases removed from V and 5 bases from J, the gap between germline ends came to 13 bases. Germline V lookup: CDR1 MNHEY, CDR2 SVGAGI. The CDR3 runs to 13 residues. CDR3 protein: CASRQGGGTEAFF. CDR3 DNA sequence: TGTGCCAGCAGGCAAGGGGGGGGGACTGAAGCTTTCTTT.

This clonotype was seen a handful of times. The gene calls are TRBV10-3 and TRBJ2-3; the D gene is possibly TRBD2 (5 bases). The CDR3 loop spans 13 amino acids. Germline V gene data show CDR1 as ENHRY and CDR2 as SYGVKD. Trimming left V 8 bases short and J 4 bases short, with 13 bases between. The chain's CDR3 is CAISPPGADTQYF. CDR3 nucleotides: TGTGCCATCTCCCCTCCCGGGGCAGATACGCAGTATTTT.

In its sample, this clonotype was seen many times. The rearrangement joins TRBV11-2 to TRBJ1-2; unclear D gene. Per the germline V gene, CDR1 is SGHAT and CDR2 is FQNNGV. The CDR3 sequence is 16 residues long. The V gene lost 4 bases and the J gene lost 6 bases, with 21 bases spanning the gap. The CDR3: CASSSASTGREDGYTF. The CDR3 DNA is TGTGCCAGCAGCTCCGCCTCGACGGGTAGAGAAGATGGCTACACCTTC.